What follows are 7 T cell receptor beta chains derived from one specimen sequenced in a study of cytomegalovirus exposure and HLA in healthy donors. Data came from immunoSEQ multiplex PCR; TCRdb stores just in-frame clones and leaves some out. Altogether roughly 120,000 clones are present, more than 85% being singletons, with the ten largest covering 4% to 5.5%. The sequenced sample was PBMCs. These TCRs come from a man between 18 and 29 years old in good health and CMV-seropositive.

The chain couples TRBV5-6 to TRBJ2-2; D call uncertain. Germline V CDR1 and CDR2: SGHDT, YYEEEE. This CDR3 contains 13 residues. With 1 base removed from V and 3 bases from J, the gap between germline ends came to 4 bases. The DNA of the CDR3 is TGTGCCAGCAGCTTGCAGGACACCGGGGAGCTGTTTTTT. Translating gives CASSLQDTGELFF.

J is TRBJ2-2 and V is TRBV5-4; D is possibly TRBD2 (6 bases). This CDR3 is built from 14 residues. V lost 4 bases to trimming and J lost 5 bases, with 12 bases between them. Germline CDR1 and CDR2: SGHNT and YYREEE (reference sequence). CDR3 region: CASSPEGRTGELFF. In nucleotides, the CDR3 is TGTGCCAGCAGCCCCGAGGGGAGGACCGGGGAGCTGTTTTTT.

The chain combines TRBV11-2 with TRBJ1-6; no reliable D call. The CDR3 runs to 18 residues. Trimming pared 0 bases from V and 0 bases from J, leaving 12 bases between. Germline V lookup: CDR1 SGHAT, CDR2 FQNNGV. CDR3: CASSLEGGSGSYNSPLHF. The CDR3 nucleotides read TGTGCCAGCAGCTTAGAAGGAGGCTCGGGCTCCTATAATTCACCCCTCCACTTT.

The chain links TRBV2 to TRBJ1-4, with D unresolved. V was cut by 6 bases and J by 8 bases, with 13 bases left in between. The CDR3 is made up of 13 amino acids. Germline values: CDR1 SNHLY, CDR2 FYNNEI. CDR3 nucleotide sequence: TGTGCCAGCAGGGCCGAGGGTGGGGAAAAACTGTTTTTT. It encodes CASRAEGGEKLFF.

The gene calls are TRBV30 and TRBJ1-1, with D unclear. This CDR3 comprises 12 residues. The germline V gene encodes CDR1 GTSNPN and CDR2 SVGIG (reference sequence). V was shortened by 1 base and J by 7 bases, with 10 bases between the two germline ends. The CDR3 here is CAWSAPRGEAFF. The DNA of the CDR3 is TGTGCCTGGAGTGCACCCCGGGGTGAAGCTTTCTTT.

This chain uses TRBV4-1 with TRBJ1-2, with 8 positions matching TRBD1. V dropped 0 bases and J dropped 7; count of bases not matched to a gene: 10. The CDR3 is 16 residues long. Germline V lookup: CDR1 MGHRA, CDR2 YSYEKL. Here the CDR3 DNA reads TGCGCCAGCAGCCAAGAAAGGGTCGGGACAGGCCGTGGCTACACCTTC. It is translated as CASSQERVGTGRGYTF.

The chain employs TRBV7-9 and TRBJ1-1; 7 bases agree with TRBD1. The CDR3 sequence is 12 residues long. Germline CDR1 SEHNR, CDR2 FQNEAQ (reference sequence). The V gene end was trimmed by 7 bases and the J gene end by 5 bases; junction bases not matched to a gene: 4. The CDR3 loop is CASTQGETEAFF. The CDR3 DNA reads as TGTGCCAGCACCCAGGGGGAAACTGAAGCTTTCTTT.